This T cell receptor (beta chain) comes out of a study of Graves' ophthalmopathy and Graves' hyperthyroidism. In the study overall: Untreated patients at initial diagnosis provided peripheral blood. Study observations and caveats: Appearing in blood as well were most expanded thyroid clonotypes above 0.001 frequency. Ophthalmopathy progression was predicted with 70% to 71% sensitivity and about 72% specificity.

Scientists amplified the TCR beta CDR3 regions from RNA transcripts. HTBI-primed RT-PCR formed the first round, and a multiplex PCR formed the second. TCRdb processed the multiplex PCR reads anew with MiXCR; each CDR3 protein has one entry. The repertoire holds about 180,000 distinct CDR3 sequences, 30% to 45% seen once, with about 6% in the top ten. Looked up from germline, CDR1 is SGHTA and CDR2 is FQGNSA. V lost 2 bases and J lost 7, with 5 bases in between. The CDR3 has 11 residues. This clonotype was seen a handful of times. The antigen remains undetermined. Diagnostic conclusions were grounded in clinical symptoms, serum thyroxine, TRAb, thyroid ultrasound and orbital computed tomography.

Sample: peripheral blood. The receptor was derived from a woman aged 40 to 50 with Graves' ophthalmopathy. The rearrangement uses TRBV7-2 and TRBJ1-1; D is unresolved. The CDR3 is CASSLQLEAFF. In DNA form, the CDR3 reads TGTGCCAGCAGCTTACAGCTTGAAGCTTTCTTT.